This T cell receptor (beta chain) comes out of a study of T cells in tuberculosis (dated by TCRdb to 2016 to 2019). The study in broad terms: The study combined CD1B tetramers and high-throughput TCR immunosequencing to characterize T cells specific for the mycobacterial lipid antigen glucose monomycolate (GMM). With 10 to 11 people per group, a South African clinical cohort compared IGRA-negative adolescents, IGRA-positive adolescents with latent tuberculosis, and adults with active tuberculosis. PBMC from active tuberculosis patients were archived either before standard anti-tuberculosis treatment began or within 7 days of the start of that treatment.

The immunoSEQ multiplex PCR assay was used to generate TCR libraries, with TCR-beta and/or TCR-alpha/delta assays applied to each sample. The Illumina high-throughput platform was used to sequence the amplified TCR libraries. On the authors' methods: Clustering and dimensionality reduction were performed using pairwise TCRdist distances among GMM-specific receptors from ex vivo sorted or in vitro expanded T cells. Each clinical repertoire was assigned a mean NN-distance score, defined as the average TCRdist to the nearest 10% of tetramer-positive reference sequences. GEM TCR motif frequency was calculated as the fraction of unique TCRs that matched known GEM sequences by V/J usage and CDR3 length. Active tuberculosis was classified by linear discriminant analysis with leave-one-out cross-validation, implemented in scikit-learn. TCRdb re-hosts the immuneACCESS table, in-frame sequences only. Its copies lack some clones; in the studies checked, an unresolved V gene accounts for under half of them, and the cause for the rest is not known. The V and J calls and clone size were taken over from that table, and D and trimming were inferred from the DNA. This sample comprises about 50,000 clones, 90% to 95% of them detected only once. The leading ten clones occupy more than 1.3% of the sample.

The time point tag for this specimen amounts to: new active TB diagnosis, blood taken before or within 7 days of starting treatment. The active tuberculosis patients were newly diagnosed, HIV-seronegative South African adults aged 18 years or older. Active tuberculosis was confirmed by positive sputum smear microscopy and/or positive M. tuberculosis culture. Unsorted cryopreserved PBMC were immunosequenced, covering on average approximately 98,000 T cells per clinical donor. Study-wide conclusions, independent of this receptor: The smaller NN-distances in active tuberculosis patients were driven in part by shorter CDR3-alpha lengths, while the difference seen for TCR-beta was not statistically significant. Using GEM motif frequencies, a classifier achieved approximately 75% accuracy, whereas a classifier built on the diverse GMM-specific repertoire got to 87% accuracy (AUROC 0.90). Clinical samples were chosen by availability of cryopreserved specimens, and active tuberculosis cases were adults while controls were adolescents. Compared with IGRA-negative controls, TCR-alpha repertoires from active tuberculosis had smaller mean NN-distances to GMM-specific TCRs, which suggests clonal expansion of these TCRs.

CDR1 SGHVS and CDR2 FQNEAQ are derived from the germline V gene. The cysteine opens and the phenylalanine closes a CDR3 of 15 amino acids. The only DNA kept is the CDR3, 45 bases in frame from the first base. Relative to germline, V is 0 bases shorter and J is 0 bases shorter, with 6 bases between their ends. Of note for this clone: The specificity of this receptor is unknown. The sample holds no much larger clone one base away, and base qualities are not on file.

Recombination joined TRBV7-8 with TRBJ2-1; TRBD2 is a weak D gene call, 5 bases matching. The sequences come from PBMCs, collected at tuberculosis diagnosis. This clonotype originated in an adult with tuberculosis. The CDR3 region reads CASSLAAGSYNEQFF. The bases read TGTGCCAGCAGCTTAGCTGCGGGCTCCTACAATGAGCAGTTCTTC.